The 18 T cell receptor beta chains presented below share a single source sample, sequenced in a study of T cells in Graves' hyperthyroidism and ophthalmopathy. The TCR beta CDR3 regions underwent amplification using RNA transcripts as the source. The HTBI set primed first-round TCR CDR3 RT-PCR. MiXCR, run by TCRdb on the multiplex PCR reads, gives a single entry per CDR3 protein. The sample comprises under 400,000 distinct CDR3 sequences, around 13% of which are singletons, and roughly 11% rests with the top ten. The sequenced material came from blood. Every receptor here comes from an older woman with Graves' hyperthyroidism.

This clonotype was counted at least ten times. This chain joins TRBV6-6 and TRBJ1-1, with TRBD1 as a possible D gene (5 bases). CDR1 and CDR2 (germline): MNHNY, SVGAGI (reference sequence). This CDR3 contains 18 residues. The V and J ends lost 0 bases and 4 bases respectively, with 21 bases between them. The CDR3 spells CASSYSSSVGGLGTEAFF. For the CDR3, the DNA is TGTGCCAGCAGTTACTCTTCTTCCGTCGGGGGGTTGGGCACTGAAGCTTTCTTT.

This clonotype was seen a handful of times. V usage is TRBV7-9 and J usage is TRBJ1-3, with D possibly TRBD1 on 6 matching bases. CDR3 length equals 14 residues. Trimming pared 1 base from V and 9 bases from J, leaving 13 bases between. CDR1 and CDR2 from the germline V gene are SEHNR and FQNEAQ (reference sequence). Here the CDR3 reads CASSLGTEVFTIYF. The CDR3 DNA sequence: TGTGCCAGCAGCTTAGGGACAGAGGTTTTCACCATATATTTT.

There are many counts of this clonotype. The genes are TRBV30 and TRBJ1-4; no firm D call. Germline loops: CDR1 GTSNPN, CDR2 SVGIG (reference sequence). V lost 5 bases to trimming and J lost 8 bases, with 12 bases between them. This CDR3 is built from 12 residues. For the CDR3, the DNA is TGTGCCTGGTCAAGGTCGGAGGAAAAACTGTTTTTT. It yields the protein CAWSRSEEKLFF. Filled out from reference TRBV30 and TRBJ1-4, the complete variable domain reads SQTIHQWPATLVQPVGSPLSLECTVEGTSNPNLYWYRQAAGRGLQLLFYSVGIGQISSEVPQNLSASRPQDRQFILSSKKLLLSDSGFYLCAWSRSEEKLFFGSGTQLSVL.

As DNA, the CDR3 is TGCAGCGTTGCTGGGCTAATGAACACTGAAGCTTTCTTT. It is translated as CSVAGLMNTEAFF. The rearrangement links TRBV29-1 to TRBJ1-1, with D unclear. The CDR3 consists of 13 residues. Trimming removed 4 bases at V and 0 bases at J, with 9 bases between. Germline lookup yields CDR1 SQVTM and CDR2 ANQGSEA.

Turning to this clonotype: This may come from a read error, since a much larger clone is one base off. The DNA for the CDR3 is TGTGCCAGCGGACCTAGCGGTACCACCTACGAGCAGTTCTTC. Translation: CASGPSGTTYEQFF. The rearrangement links TRBV7-2 to TRBJ2-7; 7 bases map to TRBD2. The J call is in doubt because the DNA end fits TRBJ2-1 better. Germline loops: CDR1 SGHTA, CDR2 FQGNSA. The CDR3 has 14 amino acids.

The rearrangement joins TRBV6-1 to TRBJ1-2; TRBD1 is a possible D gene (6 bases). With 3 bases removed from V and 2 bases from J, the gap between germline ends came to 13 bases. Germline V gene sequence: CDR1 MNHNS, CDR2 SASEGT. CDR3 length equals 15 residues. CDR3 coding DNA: TGTGCCAGCAGTGAGACGACAGGACAGAACTATGGCTACACCTTC. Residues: CASSETTGQNYGYTF.

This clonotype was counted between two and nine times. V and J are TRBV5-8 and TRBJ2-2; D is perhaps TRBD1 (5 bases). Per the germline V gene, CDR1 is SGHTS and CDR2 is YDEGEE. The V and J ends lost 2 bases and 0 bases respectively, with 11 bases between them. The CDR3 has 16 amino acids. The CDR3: CASSFNRLANTGELFF. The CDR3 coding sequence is TGTGCCAGCAGCTTTAACAGGCTCGCGAACACCGGGGAGCTGTTTTTT.

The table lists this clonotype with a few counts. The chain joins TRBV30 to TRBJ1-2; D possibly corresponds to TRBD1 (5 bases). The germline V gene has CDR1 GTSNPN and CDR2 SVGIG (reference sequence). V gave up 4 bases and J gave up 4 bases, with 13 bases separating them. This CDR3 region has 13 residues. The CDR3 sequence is CAWTPGPFYGYTF. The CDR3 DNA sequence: TGTGCCTGGACCCCGGGGCCGTTCTATGGCTACACCTTC.

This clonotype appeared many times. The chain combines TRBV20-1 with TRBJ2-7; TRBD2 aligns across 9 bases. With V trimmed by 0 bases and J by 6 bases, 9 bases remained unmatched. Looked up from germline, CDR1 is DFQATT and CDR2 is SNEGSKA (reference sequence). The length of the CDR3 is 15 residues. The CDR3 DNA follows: TGCAGTGCTAGAGACGATATGGGACTAGCTCTCGAGCAGTACTTC. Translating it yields CSARDDMGLALEQYF.

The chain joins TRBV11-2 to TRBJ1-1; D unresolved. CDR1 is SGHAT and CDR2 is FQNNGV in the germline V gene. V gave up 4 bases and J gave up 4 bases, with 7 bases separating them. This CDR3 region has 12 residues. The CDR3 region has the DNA TGTGCCAGCAGCTCGGAGCTCACTGAAGCTTTCTTT. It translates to CASSSELTEAFF. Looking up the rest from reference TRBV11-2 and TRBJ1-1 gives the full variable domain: EAGVAQSPRYKIIEKRQSVAFWCNPISGHATLYWYQQILGQGPKLLIQFQNNGVVDDSQLPKDRFSAERLKGVDSTLKIQPAKLEDSAVYLCASSSELTEAFFGQGTRLTVV.

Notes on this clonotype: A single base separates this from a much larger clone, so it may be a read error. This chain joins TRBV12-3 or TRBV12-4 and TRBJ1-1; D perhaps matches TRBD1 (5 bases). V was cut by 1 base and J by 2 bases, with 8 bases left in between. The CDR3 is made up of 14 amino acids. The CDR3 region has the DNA TGTGCCAGCAGTTTAGTCGACAGCAACACTGAAGCTTTCTTT. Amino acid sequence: CASSLVDSNTEAFF.

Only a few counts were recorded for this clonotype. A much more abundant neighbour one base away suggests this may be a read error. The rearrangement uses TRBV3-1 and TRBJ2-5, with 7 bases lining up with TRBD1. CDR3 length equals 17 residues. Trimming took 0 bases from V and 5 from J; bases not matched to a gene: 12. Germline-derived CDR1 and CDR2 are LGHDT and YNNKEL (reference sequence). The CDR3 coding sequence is TGTGCCAGCAGCCAAGACTTAGGGATAGGGGGCGAGGAGACCCAGTACTTC. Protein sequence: CASSQDLGIGGEETQYF.

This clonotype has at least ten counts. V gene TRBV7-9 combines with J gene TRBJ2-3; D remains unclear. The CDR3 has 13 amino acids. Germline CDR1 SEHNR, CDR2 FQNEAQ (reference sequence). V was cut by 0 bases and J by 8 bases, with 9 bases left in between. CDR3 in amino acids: CASSLAWQITQYF. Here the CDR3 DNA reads TGTGCCAGCAGCTTAGCATGGCAGATTACGCAGTATTTT. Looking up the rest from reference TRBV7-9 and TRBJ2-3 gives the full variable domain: DTGVSQNPRHKITKRGQNVTFRCDPISEHNRLYWYRQTLGQGPEFLTYFQNEAQLEKSRLLSDRFSAERPKGSFSTLEIQRTEQGDSAMYLCASSLAWQITQYFGPGTRLTVL.

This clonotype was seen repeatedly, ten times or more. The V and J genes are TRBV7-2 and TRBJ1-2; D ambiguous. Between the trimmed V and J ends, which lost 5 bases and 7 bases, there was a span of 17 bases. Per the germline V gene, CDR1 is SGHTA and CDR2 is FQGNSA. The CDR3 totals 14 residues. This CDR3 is CASSPRRASRGYTF. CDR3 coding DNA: TGTGCCAGCAGCCCCCGTCGCGCTAGCCGTGGCTACACCTTC.

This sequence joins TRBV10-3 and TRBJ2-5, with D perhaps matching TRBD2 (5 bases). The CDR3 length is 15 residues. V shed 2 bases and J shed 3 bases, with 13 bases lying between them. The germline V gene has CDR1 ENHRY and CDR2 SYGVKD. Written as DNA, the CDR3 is TGTGCCATCAGTGAGCCAGTTTCGGGAAAAGAGACCCAGTACTTC. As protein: CAISEPVSGKETQYF.

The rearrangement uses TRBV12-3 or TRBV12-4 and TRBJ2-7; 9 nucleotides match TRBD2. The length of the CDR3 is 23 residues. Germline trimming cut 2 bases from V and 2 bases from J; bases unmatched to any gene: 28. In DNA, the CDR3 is TGTGCCAGCAGTTTACGACTTGCGGGCGCGGGGCGGGAGGGCTTAGTGCCTACCTACGAGCAGTACTTC. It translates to CASSLRLAGAGREGLVPTYEQYF.

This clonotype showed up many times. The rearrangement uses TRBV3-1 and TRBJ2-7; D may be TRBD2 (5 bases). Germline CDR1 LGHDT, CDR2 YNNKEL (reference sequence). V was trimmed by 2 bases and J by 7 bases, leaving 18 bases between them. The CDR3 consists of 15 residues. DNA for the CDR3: TGTGCCAGCAGCCAACATAGCGCCACTTCGGGGGAGCAGTACTTC. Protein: CASSQHSATSGEQYF.

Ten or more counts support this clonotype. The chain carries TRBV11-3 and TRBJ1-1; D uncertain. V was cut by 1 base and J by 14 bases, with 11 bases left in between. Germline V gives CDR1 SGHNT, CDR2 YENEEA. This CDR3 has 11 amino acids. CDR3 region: CASSLGENIFF. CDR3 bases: TGTGCCAGCAGCTTAGGGGAAAACATCTTCTTT.